This is a list of T cell receptor beta chains from one sample in a study of Ad26.COV2.S vaccination and SARS-CoV-2 variants. Profiling relied on immunoSEQ multiplex PCR, and the TCRdb table lists in-frame clones only, not all of them. Of roughly 420,000 clones listed, around 87% were seen once; the top ten hold less than 4%. Sequencing was performed on peripheral blood, taken in a trial of Ad26.COV2.S vaccine versus placebo. These receptors originate from a person aged 18 to 65 who received the Ad26.COV2.S COVID-19 vaccine or a placebo. The CDR3 runs from the conserved cysteine through the conserved F or W. D genes are given only for firm matches. A clone size is listed for some rows: how often the clone was seen (once, few, many), or a class if it is expanded.

>-|TRBJ1-1|-|TRBV19
CASSIGQGNTEAFF
TGTGCCAGTAGTATAGGTCAGGGGAACACTGAAGCTTTCTTT
>-|TRBJ1-4|-|TRBV6-1
CASSAGLGTAFNEKLFF
TGTGCCAGCAGTGCCGGCCTTGGGACGGCTTTTAATGAAAAACTGTTTTTT
>-|TRBJ1-6|few|TRBV5-5
CASSFRDSGSPLHF
TGTGCCAGCAGCTTCAGGGATAGTGGTTCACCCCTCCACTTT
>-|TRBJ1-3|-|TRBV5-1
CASSLAIAVPGNTIYF
TGCGCCAGCAGCTTGGCGATAGCCGTGCCTGGAAACACCATATATTTT
>TRBD1|TRBJ2-2|-|TRBV5-4
CASRLRSTGTGIAGELFF
TGTGCCAGCCGCCTACGATCTACCGGGACAGGTATCGCCGGGGAGCTGTTTTTT
>-|TRBJ1-1|-|TRBV6-5
CASRFRGEAFF
TGTGCCAGCAGGTTTAGGGGTGAAGCTTTCTTT
>-|TRBJ2-2|-|TRBV7-2
CASSWDADTGELFF
TGTGCCAGCAGTTGGGACGCAGACACCGGGGAGCTGTTTTTT
>-|TRBJ2-7|few|TRBV7-9
CASSQSTSSTYEQYF
TGTGCCAGCAGCCAGTCAACTAGTTCCACCTACGAGCAGTACTTC
>TRBD1|TRBJ1-4|-|TRBV5-1
CASSTQTGFGEKLFF
TGCGCCAGCAGCACTCAGACAGGGTTTGGTGAAAAACTGTTTTTT
>-|TRBJ2-2|-|TRBV19
CASSIAVNTGELFF
TGTGCCAGTAGTATAGCGGTGAACACCGGGGAGCTGTTTTTT
>TRBD2|TRBJ2-2|-|TRBV7-9
CASSPGTSGGNANTGELFF
TGTGCCAGCAGCCCTGGGACTAGCGGGGGGAACGCGAACACCGGGGAGCTGTTTTTT
>TRBD2|TRBJ2-1|-|TRBV12-5
CASGSGGTETHYNEQFF
TGTGCTAGTGGTTCCGGGGGGACCGAAACGCACTACAATGAGCAGTTCTTC
>-|TRBJ2-6|-|TRBV7-9
CASSRSGANVLTF
TGTGCCAGCAGCAGGTCTGGGGCCAACGTCCTGACTTTC
>-|TRBJ2-5|once|TRBV4-2
CASSQGAGVAGETQYF
TGTGCCAGCAGCCAAGGGGCAGGGGTTGCGGGAGAGACCCAGTACTTC